A selection of T cell receptor beta chains follows, all from one sample in a study of cytomegalovirus exposure and HLA in healthy donors. Sequencing used immunoSEQ multiplex PCR; TCRdb keeps in-frame clones, though not all of them. The sample has 75,000 to 95,000 clones; roughly 63% are singletons. Sequencing was performed on PBMCs. These receptors were obtained from a man aged 45-65 years in good health and CMV-seronegative. The CDR3 runs from the conserved cysteine through the conserved F or W. The order of the fields is CDR3 DNA, CDR3 protein, V gene, clone size, D gene, J gene. The D gene is left open where the match is weak. The size field is filled for only some rows; it gives once, few, many or a size class.

DNA: TGTGCCAGCAGCCGGGGGGGCAGTTACAATGAGCAGTTCTTC; CDR3: CASSRGGSYNEQFF; V: TRBV4-2; size: .; D: .; J: TRBJ2-1
DNA: TGTGCCAGCAGTGAAGCCCGGTTTGATACGCAGTATTTT; CDR3: CASSEARFDTQYF; V: TRBV6-1; size: .; D: .; J: TRBJ2-3
DNA: TGTGCCAGCAGCTTAATAGGAGGGTCTGGGGCCAACGTCCTGACTTTC; CDR3: CASSLIGGSGANVLTF; V: TRBV7-6; size: few; D: .; J: TRBJ2-6
DNA: TGTGCCAGCAGCGTAGCTTTCCAGCGGGGATACAATGAGCAGTTCTTC; CDR3: CASSVAFQRGYNEQFF; V: TRBV9; size: .; D: TRBD2; J: TRBJ2-1
DNA: TGTGCCAGCAGCCAAGATCAGAGCAATCAGCCCCAGCATTTT; CDR3: CASSQDQSNQPQHF; V: TRBV4-2; size: .; D: .; J: TRBJ1-5
DNA: TGTGCCAGCAGCTTAACTAGCGGGGACCAAGAGACCCAGTACTTC; CDR3: CASSLTSGDQETQYF; V: TRBV7-2; size: .; D: TRBD2; J: TRBJ2-5
DNA: TGCGCCAGCAGTGAGTATGTAGAGGGTACGCAGTATTTT; CDR3: CASSEYVEGTQYF; V: TRBV10-2; size: .; D: .; J: TRBJ2-3
DNA: TGCAGCGTTGAAGATCTCAAAGAGGGCCTAAACACTGAAGCTTTCTTT; CDR3: CSVEDLKEGLNTEAFF; V: TRBV29-1; size: .; D: .; J: TRBJ1-1
DNA: TGTGCCAGCAGCGTTGCGGGAGGGGTAGATACGCAGTATTTT; CDR3: CASSVAGGVDTQYF; V: TRBV9; size: once; D: TRBD2; J: TRBJ2-3
DNA: TGTGCCAGCAGCCCCCGCTTCGGTCAGCCCCAGCATTTT; CDR3: CASSPRFGQPQHF; V: TRBV7-2; size: .; D: .; J: TRBJ1-5
DNA: TGCGCCAGCAGCTTGGACCGGGCAACTAATGAAAAACTGTTTTTT; CDR3: CASSLDRATNEKLFF; V: TRBV5-1; size: .; D: .; J: TRBJ1-4
DNA: TGCAGCGTCCTCTCTGGGGCCAACGTCCTGACTTTC; CDR3: CSVLSGANVLTF; V: TRBV29-1; size: .; D: .; J: TRBJ2-6
DNA: TGTGCCAGCAGCCTAGCGGGGGGTCGGGAGACCCAGTACTTC; CDR3: CASSLAGGRETQYF; V: TRBV6-6; size: .; D: TRBD2; J: TRBJ2-5
DNA: TGCAGCGTTCGCGGGGCCTTGGGGGCCGGGGAGCTGTTTTTT; CDR3: CSVRGALGAGELFF; V: TRBV29-1; size: .; D: .; J: TRBJ2-2
DNA: TGTGCCAGCAGCCAAGTGGCAGGGAAGGAAAAACTGTTTTTT; CDR3: CASSQVAGKEKLFF; V: TRBV4-2; size: .; D: .; J: TRBJ1-4
DNA: TGCGCCAGCAGCCCGGGACAGGGCTACACCATATATTTT; CDR3: CASSPGQGYTIYF; V: TRBV5-1; size: .; D: TRBD1; J: TRBJ1-3
DNA: TGTGCCAGTAGTATACGGGCAGGGCGGACTGAAGCTTTCTTT; CDR3: CASSIRAGRTEAFF; V: TRBV19; size: .; D: .; J: TRBJ1-1
DNA: TGTGCCAGCAGCTCCCACCGGGGGGCGGAGACCCAGTACTTC; CDR3: CASSSHRGAETQYF; V: TRBV7-2; size: .; D: .; J: TRBJ2-5
DNA: TGCGCCTGCAGCAGCACGGGACAGGGGGCAGGAGAGACCCAGTACTTC; CDR3: CACSSTGQGAGETQYF; V: TRBV5-1; size: .; D: TRBD1; J: TRBJ2-5
DNA: TGTGCCAGCAGCTTTCTCACCGGGACAGTCAGGCGGGACACTGAAGCTTTCTTT; CDR3: CASSFLTGTVRRDTEAFF; V: TRBV5-6; size: few; D: TRBD1; J: TRBJ1-1
DNA: TGTGCCAGCCAGACTGGAGGAGCGGGAAACACCATATATTTT; CDR3: CASQTGGAGNTIYF; V: TRBV7-3; size: .; D: .; J: TRBJ1-3
DNA: TGTGCCAGCAGTGAGGTCACAGGCGGAGGCTACACCTTC; CDR3: CASSEVTGGGYTF; V: TRBV6-1; size: .; D: .; J: TRBJ1-2
DNA: TGCAGCGTTCCGGGACAGGGCTACGAGCAGTACTTC; CDR3: CSVPGQGYEQYF; V: TRBV29-1; size: .; D: TRBD1; J: TRBJ2-7
DNA: TGTGCCAGCAGCTTAGAGGGGCTCACTTCACTCAATGAGCAGTTCTTC; CDR3: CASSLEGLTSLNEQFF; V: TRBV7-8; size: .; D: .; J: TRBJ2-1
DNA: TGTGCCTGGAGTGTGGGACAGGGCAGCAATCAGCCCCAGCATTTT; CDR3: CAWSVGQGSNQPQHF; V: TRBV30; size: .; D: TRBD1; J: TRBJ1-5
DNA: TGTGCCAGCAGCTTTGATACCAGGGACACTGAAGCTTTCTTT; CDR3: CASSFDTRDTEAFF; V: TRBV7-8; size: .; D: .; J: TRBJ1-1
DNA: TGTGCCAGCAGTTTGGGACTAGGGACAGATACGCAGTATTTT; CDR3: CASSLGLGTDTQYF; V: TRBV27; size: once; D: TRBD2; J: TRBJ2-3
DNA: TGTGCCAGCAGCCCGGTGACTAGCGGGGGGGCTAACGAGCAGTACTTC; CDR3: CASSPVTSGGANEQYF; V: TRBV7-8; size: once; D: TRBD2; J: TRBJ2-7
DNA: TGCAGCGTTGGAGGGGGGACAGCGAACACTGAAGCTTTCTTT; CDR3: CSVGGGTANTEAFF; V: TRBV29-1; size: once; D: TRBD1; J: TRBJ1-1
DNA: TGTGCCAGCTCACCGGGGGCACTACCCTACAATGAGCAGTTCTTC; CDR3: CASSPGALPYNEQFF; V: TRBV18; size: .; D: .; J: TRBJ2-1
DNA: TGTGCCAGCAGCCAACTTAGGGGCGATAACTATGGCTACACCTTC; CDR3: CASSQLRGDNYGYTF; V: TRBV14; size: few; D: .; J: TRBJ1-2
DNA: TGTGCCAGCAGGAGGGGGACAGGGAACTATGGCTACACCTTC; CDR3: CASRRGTGNYGYTF; V: TRBV2; size: .; D: TRBD1; J: TRBJ1-2
DNA: TGTGCCAGCAGTCGCACAGGCGTATATTCACCCCTCCACTTT; CDR3: CASSRTGVYSPLHF; V: TRBV2; size: .; D: .; J: TRBJ1-6
DNA: TGTGCCAGCAGTTTAATGGGGACAGTAACTCAGCCCCAGCATTTT; CDR3: CASSLMGTVTQPQHF; V: TRBV27; size: .; D: TRBD1; J: TRBJ1-5
DNA: TGTGCCAGCAGCCAAACGGGGGGCTTCGACTATGGCTACACCTTC; CDR3: CASSQTGGFDYGYTF; V: TRBV7-2; size: .; D: .; J: TRBJ1-2
DNA: TGTGCCTGGAGCGGGACATTTAATCAGCCCCAGCATTTT; CDR3: CAWSGTFNQPQHF; V: TRBV30; size: .; D: .; J: TRBJ1-5
DNA: TGCGCCAGCAGCATCGGGGACAGCCTCTATGGCTACACCTTC; CDR3: CASSIGDSLYGYTF; V: TRBV5-1; size: .; D: TRBD1; J: TRBJ1-2